This record concerns one T cell receptor beta chain sequence. The data stem from a study of blood T cell repertoires in COVID-19. The table came from immunoSEQ multiplex PCR; TCRdb's copy has only in-frame clones and leaves some out. The sample records 45,000 or so clones, under 85% being singletons. Per germline, CDR1 SGHRS and CDR2 YFSETQ. V was clipped by 0 bases and J by 9 bases; unmatched bases: 1. The CDR3 is 14 amino acids. The TCR sequence derives from an elderly man in a cohort sampled during active COVID-19. The chain uses TRBV5-1 and TRBJ1-6, with 9 positions matching TRBD1. Specimen: peripheral blood. In DNA form, the CDR3 reads TGCGCCAGCAGCTTGGGACAGGGGGGTTCACCCCTCCACTTT. Its protein is CASSLGQGGSPLHF.